This T cell receptor beta chain was captured in a study of early T cells in non-severe SARS-CoV-2 infection. TCRdb reprocessed the 5' RACE reads via MiXCR and lists one record per CDR3 protein. In the table there are approximately 62,000 distinct CDR3 sequences, 9.5% to 15% of which are singletons. Germline loops: CDR1 SGHVS, CDR2 FNYEAQ. V lost 0 bases to trimming and J lost 7 bases; unmatched junction nucleotides: 6. The CDR3 extends over 14 amino acids. This clonotype has a handful of counts. Its matching antigen is unknown. Study-wide results and limits: VDJdb matching, biased toward anti-spike CD8 responses, missed private and CD4 specificities.

Sequencing was done on a sample of whole blood. The clonotype comes from an adult who was a healthcare worker with PCR-confirmed SARS-CoV-2 infection or an uninfected control (not recorded which). The chain combines TRBV7-6 with TRBJ2-7; 7 positions match TRBD2. The CDR3 DNA is TGTGCCAGCAGCTTAGCTACCTGGGGGGGAGAGCAGTACTTC. This translates into CASSLATWGGEQYF.